This record concerns one T cell receptor (beta chain) sequence. Its antigen remains unknown. With 4 bases clipped from V and 6 bases from J, the junction kept 17 bases outside the gene matches. The CDR3 consists of 17 residues. From germline, CDR1 is SNHLY and CDR2 FYNNEI. This entry belongs to a study of OX40 agonist ivuxolimab in advanced cancers. Study-level background: Patients received ivuxolimab, an agonistic anti-OX40 (CD134) antibody.

General study results and limits: At 0.1 to 3.0 mg/kg and by week 6, CD4+ and CD8+ T cells in the blood had expanded clonally. Individuals who were partial responders at 0.1-3.0 mg/kg had clonal expansion that ranked among the lowest.

Assay: immunoSEQ multiplex PCR; the TCRdb copy retains only in-frame clones and omits some. The table has about 94,000 clones, around 90% seen once. Cycle 7 day 1, cycle 4 day 1, and baseline were the timepoints at which blood was sampled. The chain joins TRBV2 to TRBJ1-1, with TRBD1 identical over 7 bases. The receptor was isolated from an adult with an advanced solid tumor such as melanoma, head and neck, liver or kidney cancer. The sequencing used CD4+ or CD8+ T cells sorted from blood, collected in a trial of the OX40 agonist ivuxolimab. CDR3 region: CASSGYRGGVVGSEAFF. CDR3 bases: TGTGCCAGCAGTGGATACAGGGGAGGGGTGGTAGGCTCTGAAGCTTTCTTT.